This is a list of T cell receptor beta chains from one sample in a study of shared clonotypes between healthy human individuals. Only in-frame clones appear in the TCRdb table, and some are missing; sequencing was by immunoSEQ multiplex PCR. The sample lists 550,000 to 800,000 clones; roughly 88% were seen once. Sequencing used memory CD8+ T cells from PBMCs. Source of these receptors: a man between 18 and 35 years old in good health. Some clones in this sample may be carry-over from other donors' samples. Both conserved end residues are part of each CDR3. The D gene is left open where the match is weak. Clone size is not always given. Where it is, it says once, few, many or a class for expanded clones.

j_call clone_size d_call v_call cdr3_aa cdr3_nt
TRBJ2-1 NA NA TRBV15 CATSHGDSYNEQFF TGTGCCACCAGCCACGGGGACTCCTACAATGAGCAGTTCTTC
TRBJ2-2 few NA TRBV7-6 CASSLSGPTGELFF TGTGCCAGCAGCTTATCCGGGCCCACCGGGGAGCTGTTTTTT
TRBJ2-3 NA NA TRBV7-9 CASSLAGSGDTQYF TGTGCCAGCAGCTTAGCCGGATCGGGCGATACGCAGTATTTT
TRBJ2-3 NA NA TRBV7-6 CASSLDLADTQYF TGTGCCAGCAGCTTAGACTTGGCCGATACGCAGTATTTT
TRBJ2-7 NA NA TRBV30 CAWKDGGSYEQYF TGTGCCTGGAAGGATGGGGGTTCCTACGAGCAGTACTTC
TRBJ2-7 NA NA TRBV28 CASSFPRQLPYEQYF TGTGCCAGCAGTTTCCCCCGGCAGCTCCCCTACGAGCAGTACTTC
TRBJ2-1 NA NA TRBV7-9 CASSFLDWGFF TGTGCCAGCAGCTTCCTAGACTGGGGGTTCTTC
TRBJ1-2 NA TRBD1 TRBV2 CASSDETGLDGYTF TGTGCCAGCAGTGACGAGACAGGGTTGGATGGCTACACCTTC
TRBJ2-3 NA NA TRBV19 CASSSSATDTQYF TGTGCCAGTAGCTCAAGCGCCACAGATACGCAGTATTTT
TRBJ1-1 NA TRBD1 TRBV15 CATSRVPGQANTEAFF TGTGCCACCAGCAGAGTACCCGGACAGGCGAACACTGAAGCTTTCTTT
TRBJ2-5 NA TRBD1 TRBV29-1 CSETTGWRETQYF TGCAGCGAAACGACAGGGTGGCGGGAGACCCAGTACTTC
TRBJ2-1 NA NA TRBV14 CASSQTWGRRQVPNNEQFF TGTGCCAGCAGCCAGACCTGGGGTAGGCGCCAGGTACCTAACAATGAGCAGTTCTTC
TRBJ2-1 NA TRBD2 TRBV27 CASSPPYGAGGPLNEQFF TGTGCCAGCAGTCCCCCTTACGGAGCGGGAGGGCCGCTCAATGAGCAGTTCTTC
TRBJ2-1 NA TRBD2 TRBV5-4 CASSEGTSEGNEQFF TGTGCCAGCAGTGAAGGGACTAGCGAAGGCAATGAGCAGTTCTTC
TRBJ1-4 few NA TRBV7-9 CASSAVGMGEKLFF TGTGCCAGCAGCGCTGTGGGGATGGGTGAAAAACTGTTTTTT
TRBJ2-5 NA NA TRBV19 CASRNTEYQETQYF TGTGCCAGTAGAAATACAGAGTACCAAGAGACCCAGTACTTC
TRBJ1-5 NA NA TRBV28 CASSARTRVRIGQPQHF TGTGCCAGCAGCGCTCGTACCAGGGTCAGGATTGGTCAGCCCCAGCATTTT
TRBJ2-7 NA NA TRBV4-1 CASSQDPAGVPTYEQYF TGCGCCAGCAGCCAAGATCCAGCGGGCGTGCCCACCTACGAGCAGTACTTC
TRBJ1-2 NA NA TRBV9 CASSVGRGSNYGYTF TGTGCCAGCAGCGTAGGGCGGGGTTCTAACTATGGCTACACCTTC
TRBJ2-3 NA NA TRBV6-5 CASSYLEGNTQYF TGTGCCAGCAGTTACTTGGAGGGGAATACGCAGTATTTT
TRBJ1-3 NA TRBD1 TRBV7-9 CASSFDRVENTIYF TGTGCCAGCAGCTTCGACAGGGTGGAAAACACCATATATTTT
TRBJ2-5 once NA TRBV5-4 CASSFPGHKTQETQYF TGTGCCAGCAGCTTTCCGGGACACAAAACACAAGAGACCCAGTACTTC
TRBJ1-3 NA NA TRBV29-1 CSVGQAGSGNTIYF TGCAGCGTTGGTCAGGCGGGCTCTGGAAACACCATATATTTT
TRBJ2-6 NA NA TRBV7-9 CASSFLSGRISGANVLTF TGTGCCAGCAGCTTCTTATCCGGCAGGATTTCTGGGGCCAACGTCCTGACTTTC
TRBJ2-7 NA TRBD2 TRBV4-2 CASSPLASGSIYEQYF TGTGCCAGCAGCCCCCTGGCTAGCGGGAGTATCTACGAGCAGTACTTC
TRBJ2-7 NA TRBD2 TRBV5-5 CASSFGTSGYEQYF TGTGCCAGCAGCTTTGGGACTAGCGGCTACGAGCAGTACTTC
TRBJ1-1 NA NA TRBV29-1 CSVGLAEAFF TGCAGCGTTGGACTGGCTGAAGCTTTCTTT
TRBJ2-3 NA TRBD2 TRBV9 CASSVFPSGTPDTQYF TGTGCCAGCAGCGTATTTCCTAGCGGGACCCCAGATACGCAGTATTTT
TRBJ2-1 NA TRBD2 TRBV5-1 CASSLGTRFDEQFF TGCGCCAGCAGCTTGGGGACTAGGTTCGATGAGCAGTTCTTC
TRBJ2-1 NA NA TRBV12-5 CASGPPQTYMHEQFF TGTGCTAGTGGTCCCCCGCAAACCTACATGCATGAGCAGTTCTTC
TRBJ2-1 NA NA TRBV7-9 CASTDRLGAIHEQFF TGTGCCAGCACCGATAGACTAGGGGCTATCCATGAGCAGTTCTTC
TRBJ2-3 NA NA TRBV4-3 CASSQDWTGASDTQYF TGCGCCAGCAGCCAAGATTGGACCGGGGCTTCAGATACGCAGTATTTT
TRBJ2-3 NA NA TRBV10-3 CAISELSAAVADTQYF TGTGCCATCAGTGAGTTGAGCGCCGCAGTAGCAGATACGCAGTATTTT
TRBJ2-7 NA NA TRBV6-1 CASSWEQGWDYEQYF TGTGCCAGCAGTTGGGAACAGGGTTGGGACTACGAGCAGTACTTC
TRBJ1-3 NA NA TRBV28 CASSFGSGNTIYF TGTGCCAGCAGTTTTGGAAGTGGAAACACCATATATTTT
TRBJ2-7 NA NA TRBV27 CASSLSFVYEQYF TGTGCCAGCAGTTTATCGTTCGTTTACGAGCAGTACTTC
TRBJ2-1 NA NA TRBV13 CASSLVGPHNEQFF TGTGCCAGCAGCTTGGTAGGGCCCCACAATGAGCAGTTCTTC
TRBJ1-5 NA NA TRBV4-1 CASSHQRGGNQPQHF TGCGCCAGCAGCCATCAACGCGGGGGCAATCAGCCCCAGCATTTT
TRBJ2-1 NA TRBD2 TRBV9 CASSVGPAQLAGGMLGEQFF TGTGCCAGCAGCGTAGGACCAGCACAACTAGCGGGAGGAATGTTAGGAGAGCAGTTCTTC
TRBJ2-1 NA NA TRBV11-3 CASSSRETGEQFF TGTGCCAGCAGCTCCCGCGAAACCGGTGAGCAGTTCTTC
TRBJ2-7 NA NA TRBV4-2 CASSQDYTYEQYF TGTGCCAGCAGCCAAGACTACACCTACGAGCAGTACTTC
TRBJ1-3 NA NA TRBV9 CASSVAVSSGNTIYF TGTGCCAGCAGCGTAGCGGTAAGCTCTGGAAACACCATATATTTT
TRBJ2-2 NA TRBD1 TRBV11-3 CASSTGGMSGELFF TGTGCCAGCAGCACAGGGGGTATGAGCGGGGAGCTGTTTTTT
TRBJ2-5 NA NA TRBV7-9 CASSEGRYQETQYF TGTGCCAGCAGCGAAGGGAGGTACCAAGAGACCCAGTACTTC
TRBJ1-1 NA NA TRBV7-2 CASSLSQGGHRATEAFF TGTGCCAGCAGCTTATCTCAGGGAGGGCACCGAGCCACTGAAGCTTTCTTT
TRBJ2-2 NA NA TRBV27 CASSLGGAGELFF TGTGCCAGCAGTTTAGGGGGAGCGGGGGAGCTGTTTTTT
TRBJ1-1 NA NA TRBV6-5 CASSSPGQFEAFF TGTGCCAGCAGTTCCCCAGGACAGTTTGAAGCTTTCTTT
TRBJ2-1 NA TRBD1 TRBV5-1 CASSLGAGTGRNEQFF TGCGCCAGCAGCTTGGGGGCCGGGACAGGGCGAAATGAGCAGTTCTTC
TRBJ2-1 NA NA TRBV7-2 CASSRGQKNEQFF TGTGCCAGCAGCCGGGGGCAGAAAAATGAGCAGTTCTTC
TRBJ1-4 few TRBD1 TRBV4-1 CASSQVETGGEKLFF TGCGCCAGCAGCCAAGTCGAGACAGGGGGTGAAAAACTGTTTTTT
TRBJ1-2 NA NA TRBV28 CASSLNARRVGYTF TGTGCCAGCAGTTTAAACGCGAGGAGGGTTGGCTACACCTTC
TRBJ2-7 NA NA TRBV9 CASSASRGPHEQYF TGTGCCAGCAGCGCCTCTAGGGGCCCCCACGAGCAGTACTTC
TRBJ2-3 NA TRBD2 TRBV5-1 CASSLVGLAADTQYF TGCGCCAGCAGCTTGGTAGGACTAGCGGCAGATACGCAGTATTTT
TRBJ2-3 NA NA TRBV15 CATSRFSGGIGDTQYF TGTGCCACCAGCAGATTCTCAGGGGGGATCGGGGATACGCAGTATTTT
TRBJ2-1 NA TRBD2 TRBV7-8 CASTAPELAGNNEQFF TGTGCCAGCACCGCCCCAGAACTAGCGGGGAACAATGAGCAGTTCTTC
TRBJ1-2 NA NA TRBV28 CASSFQLSGSAGYTF TGTGCCAGCAGTTTTCAGCTCAGTGGGTCGGCTGGCTACACCTTC
TRBJ2-3 NA NA TRBV7-9 CASSPTSSTDTQYF TGTGCCAGCAGCCCGACCTCTAGCACAGATACGCAGTATTTT
TRBJ1-2 once NA TRBV5-5 CASSLEVRFPHGYTF TGTGCCAGCAGCTTGGAAGTCAGATTCCCCCATGGCTACACCTTC
TRBJ2-7 NA NA TRBV7-3 CASSLGGAGEQYF TGTGCCAGCAGCTTAGGTGGGGCGGGGGAGCAGTACTTC